This note documents a single TCR beta chain sequence. Its target is unknown. The data originate from a study of CD8 T cells in Susac syndrome. Overall study results and limits: As acknowledged by the study, its TCR sequencing and HLA analysis included a relatively small number of individuals.

Germline CDR1 and CDR2: MNHEY and SMNVEV (reference sequence). The ends lost 7 bases at V and 5 bases at J; junction bases unmatched: 13. The CDR3 length is 15 residues. An amount of RNA that ranged from roughly 0.5 to 1 ug was reverse transcribed with random hexamers. Each CDR3 protein is one row after TCRdb ran MiXCR on the immunoSEQ multiplex PCR reads. The data contain about 71,000 distinct CDR3 sequences, 96% of them singletons. Negative isolation was used for CD8+ and CD4+ T cells and FACS enrichment for TEMRA cells. The rearrangement joins TRBV27 to TRBJ1-2; 7 nucleotides align to TRBD1. The sequenced material came from CD4+ T cells from PBMCs. This TCR was sampled from a human donor with multiple sclerosis. CDR3 sequence reads: CASTLSVRGDYGYTF. CDR3 nucleotide sequence: TGTGCCAGCACTCTCTCGGTCAGGGGGGATTATGGCTACACCTTC.